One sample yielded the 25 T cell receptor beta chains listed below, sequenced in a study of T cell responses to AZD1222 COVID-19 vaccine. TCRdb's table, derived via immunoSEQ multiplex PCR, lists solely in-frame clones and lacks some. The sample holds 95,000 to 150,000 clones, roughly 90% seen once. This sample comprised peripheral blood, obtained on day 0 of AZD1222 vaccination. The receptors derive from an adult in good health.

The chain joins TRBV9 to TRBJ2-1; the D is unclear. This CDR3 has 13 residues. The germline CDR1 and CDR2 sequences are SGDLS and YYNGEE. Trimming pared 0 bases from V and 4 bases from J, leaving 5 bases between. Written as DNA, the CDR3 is TGTGCCAGCAGCGTAGGGGATTACAATGAGCAGTTCTTC. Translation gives CASSVGDYNEQFF.

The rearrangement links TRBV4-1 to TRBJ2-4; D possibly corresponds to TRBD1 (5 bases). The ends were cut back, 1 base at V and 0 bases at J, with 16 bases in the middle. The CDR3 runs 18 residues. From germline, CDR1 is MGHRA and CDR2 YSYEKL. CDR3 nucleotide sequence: TGCGCCAGCAGCCAAGGGCCCCCTGGTACAGGAGCCAAAAACATTCAGTACTTC. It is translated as CASSQGPPGTGAKNIQYF.

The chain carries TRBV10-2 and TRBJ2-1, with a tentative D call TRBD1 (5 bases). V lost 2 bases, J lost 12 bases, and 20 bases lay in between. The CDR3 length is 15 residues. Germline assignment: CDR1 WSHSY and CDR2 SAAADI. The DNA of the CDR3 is TGCGCCAGCAGTGAGCTTGGGGCGGTCGGTATCAGGCAGTTCTTC. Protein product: CASSELGAVGIRQFF.

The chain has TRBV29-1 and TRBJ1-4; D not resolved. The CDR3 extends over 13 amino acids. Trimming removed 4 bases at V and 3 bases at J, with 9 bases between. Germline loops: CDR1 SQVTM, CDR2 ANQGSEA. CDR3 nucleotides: TGCAGCGTTGCCCGGACGGCTAATGAAAAACTGTTTTTT. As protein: CSVARTANEKLFF. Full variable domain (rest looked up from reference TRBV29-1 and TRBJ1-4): SAVISQKPSRDICQRGTSLTIQCQVDSQVTMMFWYRQQPGQSLTLIATANQGSEATYESGFVIDKFPISRPNLTFSTLTVSNMSPEDSSIYLCSVARTANEKLFFGSGTQLSVL.

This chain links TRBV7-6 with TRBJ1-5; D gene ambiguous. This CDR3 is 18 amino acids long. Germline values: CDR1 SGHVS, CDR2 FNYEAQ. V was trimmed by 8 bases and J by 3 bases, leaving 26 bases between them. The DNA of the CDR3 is TGTGCCAGCGGGCGTCTGATGGGGTTCCCCCTCATCAATCAGCCCCAGCATTTT. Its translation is CASGRLMGFPLINQPQHF.

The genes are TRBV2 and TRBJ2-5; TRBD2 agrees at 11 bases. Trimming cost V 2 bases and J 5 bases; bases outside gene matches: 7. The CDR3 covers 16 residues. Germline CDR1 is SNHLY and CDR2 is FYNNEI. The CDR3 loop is CASSENSGRAWETQYF. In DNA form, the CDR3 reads TGTGCCAGCAGTGAAAATAGCGGGAGGGCCTGGGAGACCCAGTACTTC.

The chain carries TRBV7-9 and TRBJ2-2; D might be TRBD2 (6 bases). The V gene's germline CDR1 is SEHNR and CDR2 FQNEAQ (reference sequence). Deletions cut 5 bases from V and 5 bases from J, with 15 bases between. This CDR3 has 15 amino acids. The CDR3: CASSRGYARTGELFF. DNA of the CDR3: TGTGCCAGCAGCCGGGGGTACGCGAGGACCGGGGAGCTGTTTTTT. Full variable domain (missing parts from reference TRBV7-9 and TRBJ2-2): DTGVSQNPRHKITKRGQNVTFRCDPISEHNRLYWYRQTLGQGPEFLTYFQNEAQLEKSRLLSDRFSAERPKGSFSTLEIQRTEQGDSAMYLCASSRGYARTGELFFGEGSRLTVL.

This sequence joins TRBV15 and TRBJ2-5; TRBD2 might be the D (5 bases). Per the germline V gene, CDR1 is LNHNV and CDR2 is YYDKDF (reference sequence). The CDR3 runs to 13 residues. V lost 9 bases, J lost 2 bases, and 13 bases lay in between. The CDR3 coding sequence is TGTGCCACAGCTTCTAGCAATCAAGAGACCCAGTACTTC. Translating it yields CATASSNQETQYF. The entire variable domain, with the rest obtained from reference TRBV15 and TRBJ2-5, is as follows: DAMVIQNPRYQVTQFGKPVTLSCSQTLNHNVMYWYQQKSSQAPKLLFHYYDKDFNNEADTPDNFQSRRPNTSFCFLDIRSPGLGDTAMYLCATASSNQETQYFGPGTRLLVL.

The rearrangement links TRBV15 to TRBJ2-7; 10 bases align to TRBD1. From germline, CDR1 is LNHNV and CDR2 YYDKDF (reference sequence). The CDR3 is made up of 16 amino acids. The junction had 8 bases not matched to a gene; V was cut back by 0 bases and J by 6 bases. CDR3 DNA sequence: TGTGCCACCAGCAGAGACGCGACAGGGGGCTTACGCGAGCAGTACTTC. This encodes CATSRDATGGLREQYF.

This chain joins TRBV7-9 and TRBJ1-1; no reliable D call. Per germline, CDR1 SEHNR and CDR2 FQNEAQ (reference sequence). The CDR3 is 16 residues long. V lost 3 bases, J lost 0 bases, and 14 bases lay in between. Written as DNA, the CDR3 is TGTGCCAGCAGCTTGGCCCGGAAAGGGTTGAACACTGAAGCTTTCTTT. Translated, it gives CASSLARKGLNTEAFF.

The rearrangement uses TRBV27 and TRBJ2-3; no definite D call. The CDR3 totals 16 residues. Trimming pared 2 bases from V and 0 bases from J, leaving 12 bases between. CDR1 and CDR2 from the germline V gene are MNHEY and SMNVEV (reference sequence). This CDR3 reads CASSLLGLTSTDTQYF. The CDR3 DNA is TGTGCCAGCAGTTTACTAGGGTTAACTAGCACAGATACGCAGTATTTT.

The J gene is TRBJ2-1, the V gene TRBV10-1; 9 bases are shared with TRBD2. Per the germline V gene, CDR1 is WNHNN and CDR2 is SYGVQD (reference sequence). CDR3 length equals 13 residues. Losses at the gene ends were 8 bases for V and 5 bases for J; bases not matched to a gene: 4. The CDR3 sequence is CASGGLAHNEQFF. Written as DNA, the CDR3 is TGCGCCAGCGGGGGACTAGCCCACAATGAGCAGTTCTTC.

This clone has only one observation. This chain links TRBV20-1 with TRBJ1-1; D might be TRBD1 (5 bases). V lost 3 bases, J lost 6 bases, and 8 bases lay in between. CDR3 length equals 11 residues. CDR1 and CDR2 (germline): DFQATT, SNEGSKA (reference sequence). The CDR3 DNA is TGCAGTGCTAGTAGGGGTCCTGAAGCTTTCTTT. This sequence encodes CSASRGPEAFF.

CDR3 coding DNA: TGTGCCAGCAGTCCCGCGGGGCACACAGATACGCAGTATTTT. Residues: CASSPAGHTDTQYF. The chain couples TRBV27 to TRBJ2-3; TRBD2 might be the D (6 bases). The germline gives CDR1 MNHEY, CDR2 SMNVEV (reference sequence). V gave up 5 bases and J gave up 2 bases, with 11 bases separating them. CDR3 length: 14 residues.

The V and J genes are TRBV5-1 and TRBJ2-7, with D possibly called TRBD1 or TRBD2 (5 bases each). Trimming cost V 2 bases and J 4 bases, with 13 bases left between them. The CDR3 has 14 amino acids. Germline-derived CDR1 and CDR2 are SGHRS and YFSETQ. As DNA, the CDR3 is TGCGCCAGCAGCTTTTATGAGGGGCGTTACGAGCAGTACTTC. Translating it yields CASSFYEGRYEQYF.

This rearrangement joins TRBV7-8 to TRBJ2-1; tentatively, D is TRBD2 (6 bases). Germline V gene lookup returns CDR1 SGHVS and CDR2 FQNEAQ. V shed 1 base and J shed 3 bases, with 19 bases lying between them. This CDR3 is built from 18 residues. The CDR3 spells CASSLGVSTGVNYNEQFF. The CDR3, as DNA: TGTGCCAGCAGCTTAGGAGTCAGTACGGGGGTGAACTACAATGAGCAGTTCTTC.

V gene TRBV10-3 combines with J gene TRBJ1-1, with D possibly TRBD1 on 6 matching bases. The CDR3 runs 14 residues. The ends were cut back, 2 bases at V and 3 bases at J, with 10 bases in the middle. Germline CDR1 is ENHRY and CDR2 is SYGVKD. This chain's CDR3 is CAISERGKYTEAFF. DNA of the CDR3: TGTGCCATCAGTGAGAGGGGGAAGTACACTGAAGCTTTCTTT.

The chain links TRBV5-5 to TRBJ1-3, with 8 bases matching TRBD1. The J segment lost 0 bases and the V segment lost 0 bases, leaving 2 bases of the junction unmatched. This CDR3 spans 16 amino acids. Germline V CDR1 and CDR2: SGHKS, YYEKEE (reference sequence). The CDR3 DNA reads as TGTGCCAGCAGCTTGGCCGGGACAGGCTCTGGAAACACCATATATTTT. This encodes CASSLAGTGSGNTIYF.

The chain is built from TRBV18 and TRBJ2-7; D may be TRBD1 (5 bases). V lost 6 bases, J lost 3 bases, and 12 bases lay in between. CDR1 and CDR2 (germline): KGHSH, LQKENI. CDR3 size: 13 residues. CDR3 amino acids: CASSLPQGYEQYF. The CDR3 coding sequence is TGTGCCAGCTCTCTTCCCCAGGGCTACGAGCAGTACTTC. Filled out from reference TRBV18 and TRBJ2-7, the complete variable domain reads NAGVMQNPRHLVRRRGQEARLRCSPMKGHSHVYWYRQLPEEGLKFMVYLQKENIIDESGMPKERFSAEFPKEGPSILRIQQVVRGDSAAYFCASSLPQGYEQYFGPGTRLTVT.

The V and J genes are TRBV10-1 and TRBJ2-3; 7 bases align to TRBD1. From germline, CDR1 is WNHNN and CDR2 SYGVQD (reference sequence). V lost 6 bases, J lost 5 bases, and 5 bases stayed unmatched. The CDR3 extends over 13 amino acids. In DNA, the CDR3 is TGCGCCAGCAGCGACAGGGTTGGAGATACGCAGTATTTT. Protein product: CASSDRVGDTQYF.

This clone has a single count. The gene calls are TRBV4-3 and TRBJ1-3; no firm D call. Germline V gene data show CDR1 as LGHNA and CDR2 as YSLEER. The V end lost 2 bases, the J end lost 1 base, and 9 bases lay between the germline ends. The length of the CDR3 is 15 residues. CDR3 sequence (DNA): TGCGCCAGCAGCCAATCCGGATCTTCTGGAAACACCATATATTTT. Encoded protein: CASSQSGSSGNTIYF.

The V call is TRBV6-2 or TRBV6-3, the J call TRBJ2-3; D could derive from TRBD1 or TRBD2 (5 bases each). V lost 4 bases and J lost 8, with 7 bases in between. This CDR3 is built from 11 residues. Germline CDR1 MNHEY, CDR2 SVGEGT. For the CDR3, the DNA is TGTGCCAGCAGTTCTGGGGGTACGCAGTATTTT. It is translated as CASSSGGTQYF.

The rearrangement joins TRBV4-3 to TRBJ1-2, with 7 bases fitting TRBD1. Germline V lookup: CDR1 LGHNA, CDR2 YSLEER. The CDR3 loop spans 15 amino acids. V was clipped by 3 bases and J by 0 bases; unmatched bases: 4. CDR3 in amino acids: CASSQGTEANYGYTF. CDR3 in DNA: TGCGCCAGCAGCCAGGGGACAGAAGCTAACTATGGCTACACCTTC.

The CDR3 spells CASSQGAARGQETQYF. CDR3 in DNA: TGTGCCAGCAGCCAAGGGGCTGCGCGGGGCCAAGAGACCCAGTACTTC. The genes are TRBV3-1 (or the pseudogene TRBV3-2) and TRBJ2-5; D possibly corresponds to TRBD2 (6 bases). V was trimmed by 1 base and J by 1 base, leaving 13 bases between them. CDR3 length equals 16 residues. Germline V gives CDR1 LGHDT, CDR2 YNNKEL (reference sequence).

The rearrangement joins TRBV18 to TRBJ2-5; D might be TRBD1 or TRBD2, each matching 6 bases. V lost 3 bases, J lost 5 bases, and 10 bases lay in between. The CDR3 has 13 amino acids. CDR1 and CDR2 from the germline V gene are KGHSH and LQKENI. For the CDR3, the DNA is TGTGCCAGCTCACCGGGGGGCTTGGAGACCCAGTACTTC. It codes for CASSPGGLETQYF.